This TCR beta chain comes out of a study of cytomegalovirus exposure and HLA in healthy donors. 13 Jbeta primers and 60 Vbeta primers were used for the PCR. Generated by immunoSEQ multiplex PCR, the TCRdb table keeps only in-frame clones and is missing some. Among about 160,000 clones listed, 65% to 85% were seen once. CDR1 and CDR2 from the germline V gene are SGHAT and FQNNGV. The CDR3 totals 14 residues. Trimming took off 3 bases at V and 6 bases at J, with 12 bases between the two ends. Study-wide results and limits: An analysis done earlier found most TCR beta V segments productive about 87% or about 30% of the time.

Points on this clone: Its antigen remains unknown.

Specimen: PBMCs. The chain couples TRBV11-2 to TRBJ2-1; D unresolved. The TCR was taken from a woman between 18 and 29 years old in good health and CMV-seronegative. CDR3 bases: TGTGCCAGCAGCTTCGGAATAGCCTCCAATGAGCAGTTCTTC. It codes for CASSFGIASNEQFF.